This passage covers 3 T cell receptor beta chains from one sample sequenced in a study of identical twins. TCRdb analysed the 5' RACE reads with MiXCR anew, one entry per CDR3 protein. Of over 200,000 distinct CDR3 sequences detected, roughly 7.1% appear once; the ten largest clones hold roughly 15%. The same specimen was also included in a second study, on T cells expressing NK-cell markers.

Sequenced sample: CD8+ T cells sorted from blood. The source is a woman in her late teens or twenties in good health.

This clonotype occurred a few times. The J gene is TRBJ1-5, the V gene TRBV12-3 or TRBV12-4; possibly TRBD1 for D (5 bases). This CDR3 spans 14 amino acids. Trimming stripped 8 bases from V and 1 base from J, with 12 bases between. As DNA, the CDR3 is TGTGCCAGCTCTTCCAGGGAAAGCAATCAGCCCCAGCATTTT. This translates into CASSSRESNQPQHF.

The rearrangement uses TRBV10-2 and TRBJ2-2; D call uncertain. Trimming stripped 3 bases from V and 6 bases from J, with 8 bases between. Germline CDR1 reads WSHSY; CDR2 reads SAAADI. This CDR3 comprises 13 residues. This CDR3 is CASSEYVAGELFF. Written as DNA, the CDR3 is TGCGCCAGCAGTGAATACGTCGCCGGGGAGCTGTTTTTT.

This clonotype was seen many times. DNA for the CDR3: TGTGCCAGCAGTTATGGAGGACCCACCGGGGAGCTGTTTTTT. This sequence encodes CASSYGGPTGELFF. This chain connects TRBV12-3 or TRBV12-4 to TRBJ2-2; D is possibly TRBD2 (5 bases). There are 14 residues in the CDR3. V lost 4 bases to trimming and J lost 4 bases, with 10 bases between them.